The T cell receptor beta chain under discussion was sequenced for a study of cytomegalovirus exposure and HLA in healthy donors. Study context: Early released data comprised 80 million or so unique TCRs from HLA-typed donors. Study-level findings and limits: Being productive about 87% or about 30% of the time was typical of most TCR beta V segments in an earlier analysis.

Primers for the PCR totalled 60 Vbeta and 13 Jbeta. TCRdb's copy holds only in-frame clones and misses some; the assay was immunoSEQ multiplex PCR. The table records under 150,000 clones, 72% of them present only once. As for this clone: Antigen unknown.

With V trimmed by 6 bases and J by 10 bases, 9 bases remained unmatched. Germline-derived CDR1 and CDR2 are MNHNY and SVGAGI (reference sequence). CDR3 length: 13 amino acids. The gene calls are TRBV6-6 and TRBJ2-3, with TRBD1 matching over 8 bases. The sequencing input was PBMCs. This sequence was found in a man between 50 and 59 years old in good health and CMV-seropositive. The chain's CDR3 is CASRSTGETPQYF. Here the CDR3 DNA reads TGTGCCAGCAGATCGACAGGGGAAACCCCGCAGTATTTT.